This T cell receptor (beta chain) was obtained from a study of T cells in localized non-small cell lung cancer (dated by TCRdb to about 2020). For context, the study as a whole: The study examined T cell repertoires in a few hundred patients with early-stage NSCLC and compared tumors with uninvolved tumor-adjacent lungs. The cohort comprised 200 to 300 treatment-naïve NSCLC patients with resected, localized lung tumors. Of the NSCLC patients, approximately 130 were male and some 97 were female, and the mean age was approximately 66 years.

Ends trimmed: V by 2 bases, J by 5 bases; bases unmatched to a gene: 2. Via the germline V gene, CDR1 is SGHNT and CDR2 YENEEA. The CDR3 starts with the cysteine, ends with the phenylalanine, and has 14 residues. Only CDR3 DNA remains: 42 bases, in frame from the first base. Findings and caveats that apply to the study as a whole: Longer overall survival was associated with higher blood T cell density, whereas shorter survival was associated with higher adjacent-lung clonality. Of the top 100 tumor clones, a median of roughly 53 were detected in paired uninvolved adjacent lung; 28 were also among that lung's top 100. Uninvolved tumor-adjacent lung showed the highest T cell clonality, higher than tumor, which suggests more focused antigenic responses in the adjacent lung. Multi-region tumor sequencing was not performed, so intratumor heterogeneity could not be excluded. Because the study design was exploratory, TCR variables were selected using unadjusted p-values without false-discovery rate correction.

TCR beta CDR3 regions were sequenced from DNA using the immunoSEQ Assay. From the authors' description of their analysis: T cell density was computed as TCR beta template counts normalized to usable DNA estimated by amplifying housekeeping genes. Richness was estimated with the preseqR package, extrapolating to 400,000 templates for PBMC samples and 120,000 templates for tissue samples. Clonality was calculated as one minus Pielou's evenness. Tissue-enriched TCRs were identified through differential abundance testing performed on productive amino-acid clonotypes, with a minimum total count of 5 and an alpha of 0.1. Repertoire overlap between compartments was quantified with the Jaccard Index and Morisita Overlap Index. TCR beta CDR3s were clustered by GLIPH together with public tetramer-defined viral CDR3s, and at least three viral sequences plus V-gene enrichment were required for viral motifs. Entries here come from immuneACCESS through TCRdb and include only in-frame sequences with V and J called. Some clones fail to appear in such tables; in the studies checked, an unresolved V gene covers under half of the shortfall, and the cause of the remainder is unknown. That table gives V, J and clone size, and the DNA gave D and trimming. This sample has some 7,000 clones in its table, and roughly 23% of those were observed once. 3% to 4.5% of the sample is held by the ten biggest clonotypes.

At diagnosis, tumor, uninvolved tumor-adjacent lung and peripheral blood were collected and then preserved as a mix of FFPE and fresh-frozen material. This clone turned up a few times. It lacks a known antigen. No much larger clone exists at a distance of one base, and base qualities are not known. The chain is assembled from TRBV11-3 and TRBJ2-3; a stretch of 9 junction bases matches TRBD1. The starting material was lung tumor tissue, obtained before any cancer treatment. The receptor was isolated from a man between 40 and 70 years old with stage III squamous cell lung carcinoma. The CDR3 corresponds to CASSLTGGRDTQYF. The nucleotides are TGTGCCAGCAGCTTAACAGGGGGCAGAGATACGCAGTATTTT.